A selection of T cell receptor beta chains follows, all from one sample in a study of T cells after yellow fever vaccination. Via MiXCR, TCRdb re-called the 5' RACE reads, giving one row per CDR3 protein. The sample shows around 610,000 distinct CDR3 sequences, about 13% of them seen only once. The sequences come from PBMCs, collected on the day of the yellow fever booster vaccination. These receptors were taken from a man younger than 40 who received the YFV17D yellow fever vaccine. Each CDR3 is given without its conserved first and last residue. A D gene is named only where the DNA matches it firmly.

d_call v_call cdr3_aa
NA TRBV20-1 SARDSLVETQY
NA TRBV20-1 SARAGAPNTEAF
TRBD2 TRBV7-3 ASSLIGGRVDTQY
NA TRBV4-3 ASSQGQEKLF
TRBD1 TRBV6-1 ASSDRGLDYGYT
TRBD2 TRBV7-2 ASSLPSGTTDTQY
NA TRBV7-6 ASSPFPSATDTQY
NA TRBV20-1 SARDVVRTDTQY
TRBD1 TRBV30 AWSRGQLYGYT
NA TRBV25-1 ASSESGRGFGYT
NA TRBV5-5 ASSFEDRYQPQH
TRBD2 TRBV10-3 AIRLGLAGATSYEQY
TRBD1 TRBV24-1 ATSDWTGLEETQY
TRBD1 TRBV7-2 ASSLAGTGEQF
TRBD2 TRBV7-9 ASSPTSTGSETQY
NA TRBV5-4 ASSLWEGGKTQY
TRBD1 TRBV7-6 ARSQGGTGGYEQY
NA TRBV20-1 SANRDEQY
NA TRBV30 AWSEGGGETQY
NA TRBV20-1 SARTGGYGYT
TRBD1 TRBV4-2 ASSQVGTGEEKLF
NA TRBV27 ASTPNPARYDFYTQY
NA TRBV14 ASSPLGLGVNEKLF
NA TRBV7-9 ASSLDSDSEAF
NA TRBV5-4 ASSLSPTRGTDTQY
NA TRBV14 ASSQLVQLEQF
NA TRBV19 ASSLGPYGETQY
NA TRBV29-1 SVDITLTGELF
TRBD2 TRBV12-3/TRBV12-4 ASALAGFSTDTQY
NA TRBV10-3 AISDISRVEQF
NA TRBV28 ASSFVTRAYLKNEQY
NA TRBV20-1 SVSEETQY
TRBD1 TRBV20-1 SAPPRDRAVSTQY
NA TRBV7-8 ASSPPETAKETQY
TRBD2 TRBV19 ASRTSGDINIQY
NA TRBV5-4 ASSLVDRENTGELF
NA TRBV7-9 ASSMDGIGYEQY
NA TRBV3-1 ASSQDPEGEQY
NA TRBV7-8 ASSLVTGDQY
TRBD2 TRBV29-1 SGVGTSGTYEQY
NA TRBV7-9 ASSFSVFPGDVY
NA TRBV5-5 ASSLLVTDTQY
TRBD2 TRBV6-1 ASTDPSSGSLDTQY
NA TRBV6-1 ASRTGGIGNEQF
TRBD1 TRBV30 AQRGQGAPGEQY
NA TRBV19 ASSITGTSNQPQH
TRBD1 TRBV18 ASSAWTGRETQY
NA TRBV6-5 ASSYSKAAGELF
NA TRBV7-2 ASSLDPGLGQPQH
TRBD2 TRBV9 ASSVVLTSAGDEQF
NA TRBV27 ASSFGTPFTQY
NA TRBV5-1 ASSLDSPNYGYT
NA TRBV20-1 SAQPTGGNTIY
NA TRBV3-1 ASSQGARFDTQY
NA TRBV7-3 ASSSGLTSTDTQY
TRBD2 TRBV20-1 GGRAGDYEQY